Presented here are 5 T cell receptor beta chains from one specimen sequenced in a study of shared clonotypes between healthy human individuals. Sequencing was performed with immunoSEQ multiplex PCR; in TCRdb, only in-frame clones are kept and a portion is missing. The repertoire holds a few million clones, with approximately 96% as singletons. The sample consisted of naive CD4+ T cells sorted from blood. Subset meaning: CD45RA+ positively selected. All receptors derive from a young man in good health.

The table lists this clone with a count of one. This chain links TRBV7-2 with TRBJ2-5; D is uncertain. The germline V and J ends were trimmed by 3 bases and 1 base, with 12 bases remaining between them. There are 15 residues in the CDR3. Per germline, CDR1 SGHTA and CDR2 FQGNSA. The CDR3 loop is CASSFFPGPQETQYF. CDR3 bases: TGTGCCAGCAGCTTCTTCCCAGGCCCCCAAGAGACCCAGTACTTC.

The gene calls are TRBV13 and TRBJ2-7; perhaps TRBD1 as D (6 bases). The DNA end is a closer match to TRBJ2-5, so the J assignment may be wrong. CDR3 length: 13 amino acids. Germline V lookup: CDR1 PRHDT, CDR2 FYEKMQ (reference sequence). Here the CDR3 reads CASSLEVGATQYF. Written as DNA, the CDR3 is TGTGCCAGCAGCTTAGAAGTGGGGGCGACCCAGTACTTC.

This chain joins TRBV4-1 and TRBJ1-5; D may be TRBD1 (6 bases). Germline-derived CDR1 and CDR2 are MGHRA and YSYEKL. CDR3 length equals 13 residues. Trimming stripped 4 bases from V and 11 bases from J, with 15 bases between. CDR3: CASSPDRLQAQHF. In DNA, the CDR3 is TGCGCCAGCAGCCCCGACAGGCTCCAGGCCCAGCATTTT.

The chain carries TRBV5-1 and TRBJ2-7, with 8 nucleotides matching TRBD1. V lost 2 bases, J lost 5 bases, and 3 bases stayed unmatched. Germline V gene data show CDR1 as SGHRS and CDR2 as YFSETQ. The CDR3 spans 13 residues. The chain's CDR3 is CASSFTGGNEQYF. The CDR3 DNA sequence: TGCGCCAGCAGCTTTACAGGGGGGAACGAGCAGTACTTC.

Regarding this clone: This specimen includes other DNA sequences encoding the same CDR3. The J gene is TRBJ2-5, the V gene TRBV5-6; 10 bases map to TRBD1. CDR1 is SGHDT, CDR2 YYEEEE, per germline. CDR3 size: 14 residues. Trimming at V came to 4 bases and at J to 4 bases, leaving 4 bases not matched to a gene. The CDR3 DNA follows: TGTGCCAGCAGCCGGGACAGGGGTGGAGAGACCCAGTACTTC. Its translation is CASSRDRGGETQYF.